The rows below give T cell receptor beta chains drawn from one sample of a study of shared clonotypes between healthy human individuals. Using immunoSEQ multiplex PCR, the repertoire was profiled, and TCRdb retains in-frame clones only, with some absent. Of a few million clones detected, 93% appear once; the ten largest clones hold about 0.39%. Sequencing used naive CD4+ T cells from PBMCs. These receptors came from a young man in good health. Some clones in this sample may be carry-over from other donors' samples. The CDR3 runs from the conserved cysteine through the conserved F or W. A D gene is named only where the DNA matches it firmly. Clone size is given for some rows only: seen once, a few or many times, or a class if the clone is expanded.

>17|NA|TRBD2|TRBV7-3|TRBJ2-3
CASSLTSGSVGQDTQYF
TGTGCCAGCAGCTTAACTAGCGGGAGCGTTGGGCAAGATACGCAGTATTTT
>16|NA|NA|TRBV7-2|TRBJ2-5
CASSLGPGDPKGTQYF
TGTGCCAGCAGCTTAGGGCCCGGGGACCCAAAGGGGACCCAGTACTTC
>14|NA|NA|TRBV11-2|TRBJ2-7
CASQLSPGSYEQYF
TGTGCCAGTCAGCTTAGTCCCGGGAGCTACGAGCAGTACTTC
>13|once|NA|TRBV27|TRBJ1-3
CASSSPGGNTIYF
TGTGCCAGCAGTTCTCCAGGGGGAAACACCATATATTTT
>14|NA|NA|TRBV6-1|TRBJ2-5
CASLRNGIQETQYF
TGTGCCAGCCTGCGGAACGGAATCCAAGAGACCCAGTACTTC
>14|NA|TRBD1|TRBV2|TRBJ1-2
CASSRQGTNYGYTF
TGTGCCAGCAGCCGACAGGGAACTAACTATGGCTACACCTTC
>15|NA|NA|TRBV5-1|TRBJ1-3
CASSVADRSGNTIYF
TGCGCCAGCAGCGTCGCAGACCGCTCTGGAAACACCATATATTTT
>19|NA|TRBD2|TRBV19|TRBJ2-7
CASSPRLGLAGRLSYEQYF
TGTGCCAGTAGTCCCCGACTCGGACTAGCGGGACGCCTCTCCTACGAGCAGTACTTC
>16|NA|TRBD1|TRBV19|TRBJ1-1
CASSRQGGTLQTEAFF
TGTGCCAGTAGCCGTCAGGGGGGGACACTGCAAACTGAAGCTTTCTTT
>14|NA|NA|TRBV7-9|TRBJ2-5
CASSSRTVQETQYF
TGTGCCAGCAGCTCTCGGACAGTCCAAGAGACCCAGTACTTC
>13|NA|NA|TRBV18|TRBJ2-7
CASSLPGPWEQYF
TGTGCCAGCTCACTACCGGGCCCTTGGGAGCAGTACTTC
>13|NA|TRBD2|TRBV9|TRBJ2-7
CASSRTSEYEQYF
TGTGCCAGCAGCAGGACTAGCGAATACGAGCAGTACTTC
>15|NA|NA|TRBV5-4|TRBJ1-3
CASSLIDNSGNTIYF
TGTGCCAGCAGCTTGATCGACAACTCTGGAAACACCATATATTTT
>11|NA|NA|TRBV7-9|TRBJ2-3
CASSLSDTQYF
TGTGCCAGCAGCTTATCTGATACGCAGTATTTT
>15|NA|TRBD1|TRBV7-2|TRBJ1-5
CASSLWTGGGQPQHF
TGTGCCAGCAGCTTGTGGACAGGGGGGGGTCAGCCCCAGCATTTT
>16|once|NA|TRBV27|TRBJ1-2
CASSLSEAATWNGYTF
TGTGCCAGCAGTTTATCCGAAGCGGCAACATGGAATGGCTACACCTTC
>16|NA|TRBD2|TRBV5-1|TRBJ2-7
CASSLTSGPVRDEQYF
TGCGCCAGCAGCTTGACTAGCGGGCCGGTGAGGGACGAGCAGTACTTC
>14|NA|TRBD2|TRBV19|TRBJ2-1
CASKASGSYNEQFF
TGTGCCAGTAAGGCTAGCGGGAGTTACAATGAGCAGTTCTTC
>18|NA|NA|TRBV4-2|TRBJ2-7
CASSQDPWRGGDSYEQYF
TGTGCCAGCAGCCAAGACCCGTGGCGCGGCGGGGATTCCTACGAGCAGTACTTC
>14|NA|TRBD1|TRBV2|TRBJ1-4
CASRGDRGGEKLFF
TGTGCCAGCAGGGGGGACAGGGGTGGGGAAAAACTGTTTTTT
>17|NA|TRBD2|TRBV4-1|TRBJ2-7
CASSLLPGLAGDYEQYF
TGCGCCAGCAGCCTACTCCCGGGACTAGCGGGAGACTACGAGCAGTACTTC
>16|once|NA|TRBV7-9|TRBJ2-2
CASSLRSPGDTGELFF
TGTGCCAGCAGCTTAAGGTCGCCGGGGGACACCGGGGAGCTGTTTTTT
>15|NA|NA|TRBV29-1|TRBJ1-3
CSVEVGRQSGNTIYF
TGCAGCGTTGAAGTCGGACGGCAGTCTGGAAACACCATATATTTT
>15|NA|TRBD1|TRBV9|TRBJ1-1
CASSVFPTGSSEAFF
TGTGCCAGCAGCGTATTCCCGACAGGGTCGAGTGAAGCTTTCTTT
>13|NA|TRBD2|TRBV5-1|TRBJ2-1
CASSREGYNEQFF
TGCGCCAGTTCGCGGGAGGGCTACAATGAGCAGTTCTTC
>15|NA|NA|TRBV28|TRBJ2-7
CASTFEAALGLEQYF
TGTGCCAGCACTTTCGAGGCTGCGCTGGGGCTCGAGCAGTACTTC
>16|NA|NA|TRBV9|TRBJ2-7
CASSPRGKEKSYEQYF
TGTGCCAGCAGCCCGAGGGGGAAGGAGAAGTCTTACGAGCAGTACTTC
>16|once|NA|TRBV19|TRBJ2-7
CASSILGPQGPYEQYF
TGTGCCAGTAGTATCTTGGGTCCGCAAGGGCCCTACGAGCAGTACTTC
>14|NA|NA|TRBV4-2|TRBJ2-2
CASQTGTRTGELFF
TGTGCCAGCCAGACCGGGACACGCACCGGGGAGCTGTTTTTT
>15|NA|NA|TRBV7-9|TRBJ1-4
CASSSFQSTNEKLFF
TGTGCCAGCAGCTCATTCCAGTCAACTAATGAAAAACTGTTTTTT
>15|NA|NA|TRBV5-1|TRBJ2-7
CASSLAGRSPYEQYF
TGCGCCAGCAGCTTGGCCGGGAGAAGTCCCTACGAGCAGTACTTC
>14|NA|NA|TRBV7-9|TRBJ1-4
CASSARRTGEKLFF
TGTGCCAGCAGCGCTCGTAGGACGGGGGAAAAACTGTTTTTT
>16|NA|TRBD1|TRBV5-1|TRBJ2-7
CASSLSVTGDRYEQYF
TGCGCCAGCAGCTTGTCTGTGACAGGGGATCGGTACGAGCAGTACTTC
>13|NA|NA|TRBV2|TRBJ2-5
CASRGRFLETQYF
TGTGCCAGCAGAGGACGTTTTCTGGAGACCCAGTACTTC
>14|NA|TRBD1|TRBV6-6|TRBJ1-1
CASSTQGAGTEAFF
TGTGCCAGCAGTACTCAGGGGGCTGGCACTGAAGCTTTCTTT
>15|NA|NA|TRBV28|TRBJ2-3
CASSPSGVTTDTQYF
TGTGCCAGCAGTCCATCAGGGGTTACCACAGATACGCAGTATTTT
>14|once|NA|TRBV6-5|TRBJ1-4
CASRARRALEKLFF
TGTGCCAGCAGGGCCCGGAGGGCTTTGGAAAAACTGTTTTTT
>15|NA|NA|TRBV28|TRBJ2-7
CASSLYLQWTYEQYF
TGTGCCAGCAGTTTATATCTGCAGTGGACCTACGAGCAGTACTTC
>16|NA|TRBD2|TRBV15|TRBJ2-2
CATSSGTSGFTGELFF
TGTGCCACCAGCAGCGGGACTAGCGGGTTCACCGGGGAGCTGTTTTTT
>18|NA|TRBD1|TRBV4-3|TRBJ2-7
CASSQQPRGTGSRFEQYF
TGCGCCAGCAGCCAACAACCCAGAGGGACAGGGAGTCGATTCGAGCAGTACTTC
>17|NA|NA|TRBV5-1|TRBJ2-2
CASSPVGGVTNTGELFF
TGCGCCAGCAGCCCGGTTGGGGGAGTAACCAACACCGGGGAGCTGTTTTTT
>14|NA|NA|TRBV6-4|TRBJ2-6
CASSARLGANVLTF
TGTGCCAGCAGTGCCCGACTTGGGGCCAACGTCCTGACTTTC
>13|NA|TRBD1|TRBV6-5|TRBJ2-3
CASSYPGQGTQYF
TGTGCCAGCAGTTACCCCGGACAGGGCACGCAGTATTTT
>16|NA|TRBD2|TRBV13|TRBJ2-1
CASSTQTSGGGNEQFF
TGTGCCAGCAGCACCCAGACTAGCGGTGGCGGAAATGAGCAGTTCTTC
>15|NA|NA|TRBV30|TRBJ2-7
CAWSVMGQGSYEQYF
TGTGCCTGGAGTGTTATGGGGCAGGGTTCCTACGAGCAGTACTTC
>16|NA|NA|TRBV5-1|TRBJ2-1
CASSFEVGSGYNEQFF
TGCGCCAGCAGCTTCGAGGTTGGTAGCGGCTACAATGAGCAGTTCTTC
>13|NA|NA|TRBV5-4|TRBJ1-2
CASSPDRDDGYTF
TGTGCCAGCAGCCCGGACAGAGACGATGGCTACACCTTC
>14|NA|NA|TRBV29-1|TRBJ1-1
CSGTGVTKNTEAFF
TGCAGCGGAACAGGCGTGACGAAGAACACTGAAGCTTTCTTT
>14|NA|NA|TRBV6-6|TRBJ1-1
CASSPGGGDTEAFF
TGTGCCAGCAGCCCCGGGGGGGGTGACACTGAAGCTTTCTTT
>14|NA|TRBD1|TRBV5-5|TRBJ1-1
CASSSQGSDTEAFF
TGTGCCAGCAGCTCACAGGGGAGCGACACTGAAGCTTTCTTT
>13|NA|NA|TRBV6-4|TRBJ1-1
CASSLTGNTEAFF
TGTGCCAGCAGTCTCACAGGGAACACTGAAGCTTTCTTT
>14|NA|TRBD1|TRBV28|TRBJ2-7
CASSRHRGPYEQYF
TGTGCCAGCAGTCGGCACAGGGGGCCCTACGAGCAGTACTTC
>17|NA|NA|TRBV5-1|TRBJ2-7
CASNLATTGVGSYEQYF
TGCGCCAGCAACCTCGCGACTACGGGAGTTGGATCCTACGAGCAGTACTTC